The sample holds a few counts of the clone carrying this T cell receptor beta chain. TCRdb passed the 5' RACE reads through MiXCR, listing each CDR3 protein once. This table holds some 69,000 distinct CDR3 sequences, roughly 16% found once. The sample originates from a study of T cells of healthy individuals. Trimming removed 2 bases at V and 3 bases at J, with 7 bases between. The V gene's germline CDR1 is MNHNY and CDR2 SVGAGI (reference sequence). This CDR3 comprises 13 residues. This receptor was taken from a human donor in good health. V is TRBV6-6 and J is TRBJ2-5; D unresolved. This CDR3 is CASSYVGEETQYF. For the CDR3, the DNA is TGTGCCAGCAGTTACGTTGGAGAAGAGACCCAGTACTTC.